The rows below give T cell receptor beta chains drawn from one sample of a study of T cell responses to AZD1222 COVID-19 vaccine. Profiling relied on immunoSEQ multiplex PCR, and the TCRdb table lists in-frame clones only, not all of them. The sample has around 160,000 clones; 92% are singletons. Sequenced material: peripheral blood, taken 28 days after the second AZD1222 dose. The source of these receptors is an adult who received the AZD1222 COVID-19 vaccine. The CDR3 runs from the conserved cysteine through the conserved F or W. The order of the fields is J gene, D gene, V gene, clone size, CDR3 protein, CDR3 DNA. D genes are given only for firm matches. Part of the rows lack a size; the others show once, few, many or a class for expanded clones.

j_gene: TRBJ2-7; d_gene: NA; v_gene: TRBV2; abundance: NA; CDR3aa: CASEFEGWYEQYF; CDR3nt: TGTGCCAGCGAATTTGAGGGGTGGTACGAGCAGTACTTC
j_gene: TRBJ2-7; d_gene: NA; v_gene: TRBV3-1/TRBV3-2; abundance: NA; CDR3aa: CASSRGLRGYEQYF; CDR3nt: TGTGCCAGCAGCCGGGGGCTAAGGGGTTACGAGCAGTACTTC
j_gene: TRBJ2-1; d_gene: TRBD1; v_gene: TRBV5-1; abundance: NA; CDR3aa: CASSLGTGGYNEQFF; CDR3nt: TGCGCCAGCAGCTTGGGGACAGGGGGGTACAATGAGCAGTTCTTC
j_gene: TRBJ1-2; d_gene: TRBD1; v_gene: TRBV7-2; abundance: NA; CDR3aa: CASSSPTGSGYTF; CDR3nt: TGTGCCAGCAGCTCTCCGACAGGGAGCGGCTACACCTTC
j_gene: TRBJ2-4; d_gene: TRBD2; v_gene: TRBV12-3/TRBV12-4; abundance: NA; CDR3aa: CASGRGGQDIQYF; CDR3nt: TGTGCCAGCGGGCGGGGGGGCCAGGACATTCAGTACTTC
j_gene: TRBJ2-1; d_gene: NA; v_gene: TRBV9; abundance: NA; CDR3aa: CASSVEPGSYNEQFF; CDR3nt: TGTGCCAGCAGCGTAGAACCAGGCTCCTACAATGAGCAGTTCTTC
j_gene: TRBJ1-5; d_gene: NA; v_gene: TRBV19; abundance: NA; CDR3aa: CASSISSGHSNQPQHF; CDR3nt: TGTGCCAGTAGTATCAGTTCAGGGCATAGTAATCAGCCCCAGCATTTT
j_gene: TRBJ2-7; d_gene: TRBD1; v_gene: TRBV5-6; abundance: NA; CDR3aa: CASSVVGTGGLHEQYF; CDR3nt: TGTGCCAGCAGTGTGGTCGGGACAGGGGGCCTTCACGAGCAGTACTTC
j_gene: TRBJ2-6; d_gene: TRBD1; v_gene: TRBV18; abundance: NA; CDR3aa: CASSLQGARGANVLTF; CDR3nt: TGTGCCAGCTCACTACAGGGGGCGAGGGGGGCCAACGTCCTGACTTTC
j_gene: TRBJ2-1; d_gene: TRBD2; v_gene: TRBV5-1; abundance: NA; CDR3aa: CASSPGTSDDEQFF; CDR3nt: TGCGCCAGCAGCCCCGGGACTAGTGATGATGAGCAGTTCTTC
j_gene: TRBJ2-3; d_gene: NA; v_gene: TRBV12-3/TRBV12-4; abundance: NA; CDR3aa: CASSFLGDTQYF; CDR3nt: TGTGCCAGCAGTTTTTTAGGGGATACGCAGTATTTT
j_gene: TRBJ2-7; d_gene: TRBD1; v_gene: TRBV7-2; abundance: NA; CDR3aa: CASSSGQGRWEQYF; CDR3nt: TGTGCCAGCAGCTCCGGACAGGGGCGCTGGGAGCAGTACTTC
j_gene: TRBJ2-6; d_gene: NA; v_gene: TRBV6-1; abundance: NA; CDR3aa: CAVTGTLSGANVLTF; CDR3nt: TGTGCCGTGACCGGGACCCTGTCTGGGGCCAACGTCCTGACTTTC
j_gene: TRBJ1-2; d_gene: NA; v_gene: TRBV18; abundance: NA; CDR3aa: CASSTGRTNYGYTF; CDR3nt: TGTGCCAGCTCCACGGGGAGGACTAACTATGGCTACACCTTC
j_gene: TRBJ1-1; d_gene: NA; v_gene: TRBV18; abundance: NA; CDR3aa: CASSITDGLNTEAFF; CDR3nt: TGTGCCAGCTCAATAACCGACGGCTTGAACACTGAAGCTTTCTTT
j_gene: TRBJ2-1; d_gene: NA; v_gene: TRBV5-1; abundance: NA; CDR3aa: CASSLERGAYNEQFF; CDR3nt: TGCGCCAGCAGCTTGGAGAGGGGCGCGTACAATGAGCAGTTCTTC
j_gene: TRBJ1-1; d_gene: NA; v_gene: TRBV11-2; abundance: NA; CDR3aa: CASTAVGRRAFF; CDR3nt: TGTGCCAGCACCGCCGTAGGGCGGCGAGCTTTCTTT
j_gene: TRBJ2-1; d_gene: TRBD1; v_gene: TRBV4-1; abundance: NA; CDR3aa: CASSLRTGVTYNEQFF; CDR3nt: TGCGCCAGCAGCCTCCGGACAGGGGTTACCTACAATGAGCAGTTCTTC
j_gene: TRBJ1-5; d_gene: TRBD1; v_gene: TRBV15; abundance: NA; CDR3aa: CATSRPGQGARQPQHF; CDR3nt: TGTGCCACCAGCAGACCTGGGCAGGGGGCTCGCCAGCCCCAGCATTTT
j_gene: TRBJ2-5; d_gene: TRBD1; v_gene: TRBV10-2; abundance: NA; CDR3aa: CASGRDRGQETQYF; CDR3nt: TGCGCCAGCGGCCGGGACAGGGGGCAAGAGACCCAGTACTTC
j_gene: TRBJ1-5; d_gene: NA; v_gene: TRBV9; abundance: NA; CDR3aa: CASSVGLGREQPQHF; CDR3nt: TGTGCCAGCAGCGTAGGATTGGGCAGGGAACAGCCCCAGCATTTT
j_gene: TRBJ2-7; d_gene: NA; v_gene: TRBV4-1; abundance: NA; CDR3aa: CASSQVGVGEQYF; CDR3nt: TGCGCCAGCAGCCAAGTCGGGGTCGGCGAGCAGTACTTC
j_gene: TRBJ1-1; d_gene: TRBD1; v_gene: TRBV2; abundance: NA; CDR3aa: CASSPQGGNTEAFF; CDR3nt: TGTGCCAGCAGCCCACAGGGGGGGAACACTGAAGCTTTCTTT
j_gene: TRBJ2-5; d_gene: NA; v_gene: TRBV4-1; abundance: NA; CDR3aa: CASSPGGSQETQYF; CDR3nt: TGCGCCAGCAGCCCAGGTGGGTCCCAAGAGACCCAGTACTTC
j_gene: TRBJ1-2; d_gene: NA; v_gene: TRBV14; abundance: NA; CDR3aa: CASSQDLAVFGGYGYTF; CDR3nt: TGTGCCAGCAGCCAAGATCTTGCGGTTTTTGGGGGCTATGGCTACACCTTC
j_gene: TRBJ1-2; d_gene: NA; v_gene: TRBV7-9; abundance: NA; CDR3aa: CASSPGRENYGYTF; CDR3nt: TGTGCCAGCAGCCCCGGACGGGAAAACTATGGCTACACCTTC
j_gene: TRBJ2-7; d_gene: NA; v_gene: TRBV19; abundance: once; CDR3aa: CASSSLSGNYEQYF; CDR3nt: TGTGCCAGTAGTTCATTATCAGGGAACTACGAGCAGTACTTC
j_gene: TRBJ2-5; d_gene: NA; v_gene: TRBV5-1; abundance: NA; CDR3aa: CASSFTRRGQETQYF; CDR3nt: TGCGCCAGCAGCTTTACCCGGCGGGGACAAGAGACCCAGTACTTC
j_gene: TRBJ1-5; d_gene: NA; v_gene: TRBV7-8; abundance: NA; CDR3aa: CASSLAGAIQPQHF; CDR3nt: TGTGCCAGCAGCTTAGCGGGGGCGATTCAGCCCCAGCATTTT
j_gene: TRBJ1-1; d_gene: TRBD1; v_gene: TRBV28; abundance: NA; CDR3aa: CASSTPGTVNTEAFF; CDR3nt: TGTGCCAGCAGCACCCCCGGGACAGTGAACACTGAAGCTTTCTTT
j_gene: TRBJ1-1; d_gene: TRBD1; v_gene: TRBV2; abundance: NA; CDR3aa: CASSAGPDRVNTEAFF; CDR3nt: TGTGCCAGCAGTGCGGGTCCGGACAGGGTGAACACTGAAGCTTTCTTT
j_gene: TRBJ1-2; d_gene: TRBD1; v_gene: TRBV5-1; abundance: once; CDR3aa: CASKRDRANYGYTF; CDR3nt: TGCGCCAGCAAACGGGACAGGGCCAACTATGGCTACACCTTC
j_gene: TRBJ1-5; d_gene: NA; v_gene: TRBV30; abundance: NA; CDR3aa: CAWSVGINQPQHF; CDR3nt: TGTGCCTGGAGTGTAGGCATTAATCAGCCCCAGCATTTT
j_gene: TRBJ2-2; d_gene: TRBD1; v_gene: TRBV3-1/TRBV3-2; abundance: once; CDR3aa: CASSQGVLRDRVFSGELFF; CDR3nt: TGTGCCAGCAGCCAAGGGGTTTTACGGGACAGGGTGTTCTCCGGGGAGCTGTTTTTT
j_gene: TRBJ1-1; d_gene: NA; v_gene: TRBV4-2; abundance: NA; CDR3aa: CASSQDRGEAFF; CDR3nt: TGTGCCAGCAGCCAAGACAGGGGTGAAGCTTTCTTT
j_gene: TRBJ1-1; d_gene: NA; v_gene: TRBV6-5; abundance: once; CDR3aa: CASSYGGSEAFF; CDR3nt: TGTGCCAGCAGTTACGGGGGCTCTGAAGCTTTCTTT
j_gene: TRBJ2-2; d_gene: NA; v_gene: TRBV4-1; abundance: NA; CDR3aa: CASSAQPLGSTGELFF; CDR3nt: TGCGCCAGCAGCGCCCAGCCCCTCGGATCTACCGGGGAGCTGTTTTTT
j_gene: TRBJ2-3; d_gene: TRBD2; v_gene: TRBV6-2/TRBV6-3; abundance: NA; CDR3aa: CASSGSGGADTQYF; CDR3nt: TGTGCCAGCAGTGGTAGCGGGGGGGCAGATACGCAGTATTTT
j_gene: TRBJ1-1; d_gene: NA; v_gene: TRBV3-1/TRBV3-2; abundance: NA; CDR3aa: CASSQLNEAFF; CDR3nt: TGTGCCAGCAGCCAATTAAATGAAGCTTTCTTT
j_gene: TRBJ2-7; d_gene: NA; v_gene: TRBV3-1/TRBV3-2; abundance: NA; CDR3aa: CASSQGSGSYEQYF; CDR3nt: TGTGCCAGCAGCCAAGGATCAGGGTCCTACGAGCAGTACTTC
j_gene: TRBJ1-1; d_gene: NA; v_gene: TRBV27; abundance: NA; CDR3aa: CASFVRPDAEAFF; CDR3nt: TGTGCCAGCTTCGTACGACCCGACGCTGAAGCTTTCTTT
j_gene: TRBJ1-1; d_gene: NA; v_gene: TRBV3-1/TRBV3-2; abundance: NA; CDR3aa: CASSQRNTEAFF; CDR3nt: TGTGCCAGCAGCCAGAGGAACACTGAAGCTTTCTTT
j_gene: TRBJ2-7; d_gene: NA; v_gene: TRBV5-6; abundance: NA; CDR3aa: CASKDRSSYEQYF; CDR3nt: TGTGCCAGCAAGGACCGGAGCTCCTACGAGCAGTACTTC
j_gene: TRBJ1-5; d_gene: NA; v_gene: TRBV19; abundance: NA; CDR3aa: CASSIQLNSNQPQHF; CDR3nt: TGTGCCAGTAGTATACAGTTAAATAGCAATCAGCCCCAGCATTTT
j_gene: TRBJ1-5; d_gene: NA; v_gene: TRBV10-3; abundance: NA; CDR3aa: CAITASEDQPQHF; CDR3nt: TGTGCCATCACCGCATCGGAGGATCAGCCCCAGCATTTT
j_gene: TRBJ1-5; d_gene: NA; v_gene: TRBV6-1; abundance: once; CDR3aa: CASSVRGPIRIGQPQHF; CDR3nt: TGTGCCAGCAGTGTCCGGGGGCCGATACGGATAGGACAGCCCCAGCATTTT
j_gene: TRBJ2-3; d_gene: TRBD2; v_gene: TRBV15; abundance: NA; CDR3aa: CATSSRLAPQYF; CDR3nt: TGTGCCACCAGCAGTAGACTAGCGCCGCAGTATTTT
j_gene: TRBJ1-6; d_gene: NA; v_gene: TRBV2; abundance: NA; CDR3aa: CASSEARSVYNSPLHF; CDR3nt: TGTGCCAGCAGTGAAGCGCGGTCGGTTTATAATTCACCCCTCCACTTT
j_gene: TRBJ1-1; d_gene: NA; v_gene: TRBV9; abundance: once; CDR3aa: CASSVGWGSGTEAFF; CDR3nt: TGTGCCAGCAGCGTAGGGTGGGGATCGGGCACTGAAGCTTTCTTT
j_gene: TRBJ1-5; d_gene: NA; v_gene: TRBV28; abundance: NA; CDR3aa: CASWGGDQPQHF; CDR3nt: TGTGCCAGCTGGGGGGGGGATCAGCCCCAGCATTTT
j_gene: TRBJ1-2; d_gene: NA; v_gene: TRBV19; abundance: NA; CDR3aa: CASSIKLWANYGYTF; CDR3nt: TGTGCCAGTAGTATAAAGTTGTGGGCAAACTATGGCTACACCTTC
j_gene: TRBJ2-3; d_gene: TRBD2; v_gene: TRBV6-5; abundance: NA; CDR3aa: CASSYLGGTQYF; CDR3nt: TGTGCCAGCAGTTACCTGGGAGGGACGCAGTATTTT